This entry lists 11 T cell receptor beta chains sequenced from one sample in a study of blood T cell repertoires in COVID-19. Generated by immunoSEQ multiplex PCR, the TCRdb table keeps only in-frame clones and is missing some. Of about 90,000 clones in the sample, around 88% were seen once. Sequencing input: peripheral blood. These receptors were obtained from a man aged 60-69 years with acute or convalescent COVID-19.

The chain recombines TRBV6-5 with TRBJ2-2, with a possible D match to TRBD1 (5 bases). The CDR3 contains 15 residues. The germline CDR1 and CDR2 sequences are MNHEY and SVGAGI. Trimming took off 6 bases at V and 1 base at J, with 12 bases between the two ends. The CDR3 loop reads CASRATDWNTGELFF. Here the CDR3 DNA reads TGTGCCAGCAGAGCGACAGATTGGAACACCGGGGAGCTGTTTTTT.

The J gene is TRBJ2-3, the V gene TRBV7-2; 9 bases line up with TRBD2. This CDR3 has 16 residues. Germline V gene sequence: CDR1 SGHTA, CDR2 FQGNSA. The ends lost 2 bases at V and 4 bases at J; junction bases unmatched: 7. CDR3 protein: CASSLQRGDSADTQYF. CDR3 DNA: TGTGCCAGCAGCTTACAGCGGGGGGATAGCGCAGATACGCAGTATTTT.

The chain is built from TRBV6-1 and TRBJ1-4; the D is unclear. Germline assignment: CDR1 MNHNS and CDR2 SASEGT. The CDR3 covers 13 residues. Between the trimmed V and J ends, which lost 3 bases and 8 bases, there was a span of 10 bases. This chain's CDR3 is CASSDGWYEKLFF. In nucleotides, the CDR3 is TGTGCCAGCAGTGACGGGTGGTACGAAAAACTGTTTTTT.

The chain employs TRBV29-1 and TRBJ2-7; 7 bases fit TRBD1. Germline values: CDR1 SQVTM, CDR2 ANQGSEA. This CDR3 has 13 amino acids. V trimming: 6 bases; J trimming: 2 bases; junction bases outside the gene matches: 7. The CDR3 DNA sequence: TGCAGCGTCAGGCGGACAGGAGCCTACGAGCAGTACTTC. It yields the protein CSVRRTGAYEQYF.

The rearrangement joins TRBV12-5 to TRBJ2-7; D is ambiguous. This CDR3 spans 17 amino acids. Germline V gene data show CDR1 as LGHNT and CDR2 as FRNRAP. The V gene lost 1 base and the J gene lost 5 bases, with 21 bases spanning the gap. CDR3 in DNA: TGTGCTAGTGGTTTGGACAACGCCCGACTGTGGAGAAACGAGCAGTACTTC. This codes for CASGLDNARLWRNEQYF.

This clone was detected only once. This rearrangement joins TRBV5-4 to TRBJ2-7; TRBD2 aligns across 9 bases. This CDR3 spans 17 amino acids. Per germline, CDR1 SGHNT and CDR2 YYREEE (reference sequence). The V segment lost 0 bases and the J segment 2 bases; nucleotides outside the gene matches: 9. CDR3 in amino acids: CASSLGSLAGIAYEQYF. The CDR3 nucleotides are TGTGCCAGCAGCTTGGGGAGCCTAGCGGGGATCGCCTACGAGCAGTACTTC.

The CDR3 sequence: CASSLLQGALNEQFF. CDR3 DNA sequence: TGTGCCAGCAGCCTCCTACAGGGGGCGCTCAATGAGCAGTTCTTC. The V gene is TRBV5-6, the J gene TRBJ2-1, with 9 nucleotides matching TRBD1. This CDR3 has 15 residues. Unmatched junction bases numbered 8, after V lost 4 bases and J lost 6 bases. Germline CDR1 reads SGHDT; CDR2 reads YYEEEE.

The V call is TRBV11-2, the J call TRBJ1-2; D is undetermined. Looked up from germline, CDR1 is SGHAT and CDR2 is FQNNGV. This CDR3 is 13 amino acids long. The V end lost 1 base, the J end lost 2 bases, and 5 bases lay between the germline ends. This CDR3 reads CASSLAGNYGYTF. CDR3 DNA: TGTGCCAGCAGCTTAGCAGGAAACTATGGCTACACCTTC.

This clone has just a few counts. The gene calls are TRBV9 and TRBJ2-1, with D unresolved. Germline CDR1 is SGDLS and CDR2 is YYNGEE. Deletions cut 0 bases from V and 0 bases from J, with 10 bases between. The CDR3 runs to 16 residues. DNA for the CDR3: TGTGCCAGCAGCGTAGCTTCCCGCTACTCCTACAATGAGCAGTTCTTC. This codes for CASSVASRYSYNEQFF.

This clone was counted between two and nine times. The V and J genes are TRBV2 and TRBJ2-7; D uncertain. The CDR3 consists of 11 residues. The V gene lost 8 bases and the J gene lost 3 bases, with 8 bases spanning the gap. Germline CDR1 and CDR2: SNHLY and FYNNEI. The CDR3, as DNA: TGTGCCAGCCTTTCCCTCTACGAGCAGTACTTC. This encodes CASLSLYEQYF.

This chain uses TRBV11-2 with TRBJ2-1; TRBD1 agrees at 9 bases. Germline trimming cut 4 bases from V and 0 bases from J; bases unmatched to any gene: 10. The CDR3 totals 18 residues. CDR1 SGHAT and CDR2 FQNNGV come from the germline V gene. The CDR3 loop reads CASSSYTGGPSSYNEQFF. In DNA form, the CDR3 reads TGTGCCAGCAGCTCTTACACAGGGGGCCCGAGCTCCTACAATGAGCAGTTCTTC.